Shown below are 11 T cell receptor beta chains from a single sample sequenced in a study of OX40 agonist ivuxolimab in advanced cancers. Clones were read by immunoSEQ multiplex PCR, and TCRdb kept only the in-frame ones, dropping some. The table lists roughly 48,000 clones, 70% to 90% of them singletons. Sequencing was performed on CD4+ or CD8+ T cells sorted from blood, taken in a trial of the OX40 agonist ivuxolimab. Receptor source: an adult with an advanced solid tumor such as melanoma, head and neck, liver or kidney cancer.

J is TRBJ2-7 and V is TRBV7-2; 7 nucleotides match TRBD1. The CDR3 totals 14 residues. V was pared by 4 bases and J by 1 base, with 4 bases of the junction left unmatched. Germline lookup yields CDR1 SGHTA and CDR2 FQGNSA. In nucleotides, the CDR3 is TGTGCCAGCAGCTACTGGGGACAGTCCTACGAGCAGTACTTC. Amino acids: CASSYWGQSYEQYF.

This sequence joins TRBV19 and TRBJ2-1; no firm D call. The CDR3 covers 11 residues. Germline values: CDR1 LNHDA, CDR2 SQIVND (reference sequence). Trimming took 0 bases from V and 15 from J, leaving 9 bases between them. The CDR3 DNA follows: TGTGCCAGTAGTATAGAGAACTTGCTGTTCTTC. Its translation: CASSIENLLFF. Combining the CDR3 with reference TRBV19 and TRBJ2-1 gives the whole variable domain DGGITQSPKYLFRKEGQNVTLSCEQNLNHDAMYWYRQDPGQGLRLIYYSQIVNDFQKGDIAEGYSVSREKKESFPLTVTSAQKNPTAFYLCASSIENLLFFGPGTRLTVL.

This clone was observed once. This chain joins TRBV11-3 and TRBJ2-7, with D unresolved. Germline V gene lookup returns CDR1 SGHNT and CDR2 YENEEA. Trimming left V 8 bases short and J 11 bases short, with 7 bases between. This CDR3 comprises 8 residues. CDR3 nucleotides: TGTGCCAGCGTGTGGGAGTACTTC. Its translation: CASVWEYF.

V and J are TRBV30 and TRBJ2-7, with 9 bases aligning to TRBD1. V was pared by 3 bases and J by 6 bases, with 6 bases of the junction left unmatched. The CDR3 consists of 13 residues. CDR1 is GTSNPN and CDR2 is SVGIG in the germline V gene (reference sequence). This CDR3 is CAWRGETGGEQYF. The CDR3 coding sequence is TGTGCCTGGAGGGGAGAGACAGGGGGCGAGCAGTACTTC.

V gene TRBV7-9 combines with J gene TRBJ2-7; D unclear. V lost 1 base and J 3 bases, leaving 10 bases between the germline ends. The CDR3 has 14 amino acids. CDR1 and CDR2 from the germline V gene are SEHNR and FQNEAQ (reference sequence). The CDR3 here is CASSLGGRSYEQYF. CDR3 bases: TGTGCCAGCAGCTTAGGGGGTAGGAGCTACGAGCAGTACTTC.

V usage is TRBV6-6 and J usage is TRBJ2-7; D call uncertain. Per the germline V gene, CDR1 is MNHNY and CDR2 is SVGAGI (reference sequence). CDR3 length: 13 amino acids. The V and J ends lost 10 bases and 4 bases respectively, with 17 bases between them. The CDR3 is CATGLSEEYEQYF. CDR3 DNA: TGTGCCACCGGGCTAAGCGAGGAATACGAGCAGTACTTC.

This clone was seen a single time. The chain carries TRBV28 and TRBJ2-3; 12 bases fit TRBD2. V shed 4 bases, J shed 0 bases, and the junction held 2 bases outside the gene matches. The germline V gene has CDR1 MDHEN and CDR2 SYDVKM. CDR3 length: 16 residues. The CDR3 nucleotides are TGTGCCAGCAGTTGGACTAGCGGGGATAGCACAGATACGCAGTATTTT. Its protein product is CASSWTSGDSTDTQYF. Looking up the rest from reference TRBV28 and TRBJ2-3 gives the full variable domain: DVKVTQSSRYLVKRTGEKVFLECVQDMDHENMFWYRQDPGLGLRLIYFSYDVKMKEKGDIPEGYSVSREKKERFSLILESASTNQTSMYLCASSWTSGDSTDTQYFGPGTRLTVL.

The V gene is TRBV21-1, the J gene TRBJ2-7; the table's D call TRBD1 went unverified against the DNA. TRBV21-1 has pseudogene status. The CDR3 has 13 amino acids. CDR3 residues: CASSKGSSYEQYF. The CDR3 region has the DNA TGTGCCAGCAGCAAAGGCAGCTCCTACGAGCAGTACTTC.

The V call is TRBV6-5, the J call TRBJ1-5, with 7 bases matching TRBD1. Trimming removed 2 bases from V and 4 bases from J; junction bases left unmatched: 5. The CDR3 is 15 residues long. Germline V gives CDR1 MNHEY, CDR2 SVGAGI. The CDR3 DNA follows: TGTGCCAGCAGTTACGGCAGGGGGGGTAATCAGCCCCAGCATTTT. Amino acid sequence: CASSYGRGGNQPQHF.

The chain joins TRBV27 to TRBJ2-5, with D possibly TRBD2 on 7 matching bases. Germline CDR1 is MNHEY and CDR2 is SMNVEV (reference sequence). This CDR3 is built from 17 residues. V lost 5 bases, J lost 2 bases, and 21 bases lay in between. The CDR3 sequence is CASSITSGGPRQETQYF. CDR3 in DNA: TGTGCCAGCAGTATTACTTCCGGGGGGCCTCGACAAGAGACCCAGTACTTC.

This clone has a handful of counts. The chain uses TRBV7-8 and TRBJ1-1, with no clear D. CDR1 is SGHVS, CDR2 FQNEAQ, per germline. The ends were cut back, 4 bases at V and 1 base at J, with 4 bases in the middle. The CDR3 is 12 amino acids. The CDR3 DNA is TGTGCCAGCAGCTCCCAGAACACTGAAGCTTTCTTT. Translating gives CASSSQNTEAFF.